These T cell receptor beta chains were read from a single sample in a study of blood T cell repertoires in COVID-19. Repertoires were generated with immunoSEQ multiplex PCR, while TCRdb's copy carries only in-frame clones and drops some. The table shows more than 200,000 clones, with roughly 86% occurring only once. What was sequenced was PBMCs or T cells enriched from blood (not recorded which). These receptors came from a woman aged 50 to 65 who had recovered from COVID-19. Both conserved end residues are part of each CDR3. D genes are given only for firm matches. A clone size is listed for some rows: how often the clone was seen (once, few, many), or a class if it is expanded.

d_gene,j_gene,v_gene,abundance,CDR3aa,CDR3nt
TRBD2,TRBJ2-7,TRBV7-2,.,CASSPSGIPYYEQYF,TGTGCCAGCAGCCCTAGCGGGATCCCCTACTACGAGCAGTACTTC
TRBD2,TRBJ2-3,TRBV10-3,.,CAIRTSGTTDTQYF,TGTGCCATCAGGACTAGCGGGACGACAGATACGCAGTATTTT
TRBD2,TRBJ2-1,TRBV5-1,.,CASSRRASGIGDEQFF,TGCGCCAGCAGCCGCCGGGCTAGCGGGATAGGGGATGAGCAGTTCTTC
.,TRBJ2-1,TRBV7-3,.,CASSFSSSNEQFF,TGTGCCAGCAGCTTTTCTAGCAGCAATGAGCAGTTCTTC
TRBD2,TRBJ2-1,TRBV6-1,.,CASSEVPQATRRERNEQFF,TGTGCCAGCAGTGAAGTGCCTCAAGCGACTAGGCGGGAGAGGAATGAGCAGTTCTTC
.,TRBJ1-5,TRBV12-5,once,CASGWGRQTDQPQHF,TGTGCTAGTGGTTGGGGAAGACAGACCGATCAGCCCCAGCATTTT
.,TRBJ1-2,TRBV21-1,.,CASSKGPTSDGYTF,TGTGCCAGCAGCAAGGGCCCCACGAGTGATGGCTACACCTTC
.,TRBJ2-2,TRBV25-1,many,CASSVGEAGELFF,TGTGCCAGCAGTGTCGGGGAGGCCGGGGAGCTGTTTTTT
TRBD2,TRBJ2-7,TRBV11-2,.,CASSVSGTNYEQYF,TGTGCCAGCAGCGTATCCGGGACTAACTACGAGCAGTACTTC
.,TRBJ2-7,TRBV19,.,CASSSGDEQYF,TGTGCCAGTAGTTCAGGTGACGAGCAGTACTTC
TRBD1,TRBJ1-2,TRBV30,.,CAWSVRRSGQGGNGYTF,TGTGCCTGGAGTGTACGGAGGTCGGGACAGGGCGGTAATGGCTACACCTTC
TRBD2,TRBJ2-7,TRBV15,.,CATSRTGRGYEQYF,TGTGCCACCAGCAGGACCGGGAGGGGATACGAGCAGTACTTC
.,TRBJ2-7,TRBV12-3/TRBV12-4,.,CASSPAYEQYF,TGTGCCAGCAGTCCAGCCTACGAGCAGTACTTC
.,TRBJ1-1,TRBV27,.,CASRLGDTEAFF,TGTGCCAGCAGACTCGGGGACACTGAAGCTTTCTTT
TRBD2,TRBJ2-1,TRBV5-1,.,CASSSGTSGGEQFF,TGCGCCAGCAGCTCAGGGACTAGCGGAGGTGAGCAGTTCTTC